One and the same sample provided the 19 T cell receptor beta chains below, sequenced in a study of blood T cell repertoires in COVID-19. Repertoires were generated with immunoSEQ multiplex PCR, while TCRdb's copy carries only in-frame clones and drops some. The table shows some 490,000 clones, with less than 90% occurring only once. Sequencing used PBMCs or T cells enriched from blood (not recorded which). The receptors derive from a woman in her sixties who had recovered from COVID-19.

This sequence joins TRBV30 and TRBJ2-3, with 8 bases matching TRBD1. Germline V gives CDR1 GTSNPN, CDR2 SVGIG (reference sequence). The V and J ends lost 1 base and 2 bases, in that order; junction bases with no gene match: 8. This CDR3 is 16 amino acids long. CDR3 in amino acids: CAWSAQGGLLTDTQYF. The DNA of the CDR3 is TGTGCCTGGAGTGCACAGGGGGGCTTACTCACAGATACGCAGTATTTT.

The J gene is TRBJ1-3, the V gene TRBV2; D call uncertain. CDR1 and CDR2 (germline): SNHLY, FYNNEI. The CDR3 is 14 amino acids. V was cut by 6 bases and J by 7 bases, with 16 bases left in between. CDR3 loop: CASSNPHLGNTIYF. CDR3 DNA sequence: TGTGCCAGCAGCAATCCCCACCTAGGTAACACCATATATTTT.

This chain links TRBV19 with TRBJ1-6; tentative D call: TRBD1 (5 bases). Between the trimmed V and J ends, which lost 7 bases and 14 bases, there was a span of 24 bases. Germline CDR1 is LNHDA and CDR2 is SQIVND (reference sequence). The CDR3 length is 15 residues. The CDR3 loop is CASTPGQGRPWTLHF. CDR3 nucleotides: TGTGCCAGTACCCCCGGACAAGGTCGACCTTGGACCCTCCACTTT.

This clone occurred a few times. The gene calls are TRBV5-1 and TRBJ1-2; TRBD1 matches 9 bases. CDR1 and CDR2 (germline): SGHRS, YFSETQ. J lost 5 bases, V lost 2 bases, and 7 bases had no gene match. This CDR3 contains 15 residues. CDR3 protein: CASSLKDRGRYGYTF. The CDR3 coding sequence is TGCGCCAGCAGCTTAAAAGACAGGGGGAGGTATGGCTACACCTTC.

The chain joins TRBV18 to TRBJ2-5, with TRBD1 matching over 9 bases. CDR3 length equals 13 residues. Per the germline V gene, CDR1 is KGHSH and CDR2 is LQKENI. Unmatched junction bases numbered 3, after V lost 3 bases and J lost 7 bases. DNA for the CDR3: TGTGCCAGCTCACCCTCGGGACAGGGGACCCAGTACTTC. Encoded protein: CASSPSGQGTQYF.

This clone appeared once. This chain connects TRBV9 to TRBJ2-1; 12 nucleotides agree with TRBD2. The trim removed 4 bases at V and 2 bases at J, leaving 7 bases unmatched. Germline-derived CDR1 and CDR2 are SGDLS and YYNGEE. The CDR3 sequence is 17 residues long. In nucleotides, the CDR3 is TGTGCCAGCAGCCCCCAGTCTAGCGGGGGGGCCTACAATGAGCAGTTCTTC. Amino acid sequence: CASSPQSSGGAYNEQFF.

The chain recombines TRBV3-1 (or the pseudogene TRBV3-2) with TRBJ2-2; 10 bases are shared with TRBD1. Germline V gene data show CDR1 as LGHDT and CDR2 as YNNKEL (reference sequence). The CDR3 runs to 16 residues. After removal of 4 bases from V and 6 bases from J, the junction contained 8 bases not matched to a gene. CDR3 region: CASSRGQGTPSGELFF. The CDR3 DNA follows: TGTGCCAGCAGCCGGGGACAGGGGACTCCTTCCGGGGAGCTGTTTTTT.

The gene calls are TRBV6-5 and TRBJ2-3, with 8 bases aligning to TRBD1. Germline V gene data show CDR1 as MNHEY and CDR2 as SVGAGI. This CDR3 comprises 13 residues. V lost 6 bases, J lost 9 bases, and 8 bases stayed unmatched. For the CDR3, the DNA is TGTGCCAGCAGGGACGCAGGGGGCTGGACGCAGTATTTT. Translating it yields CASRDAGGWTQYF.

This chain uses TRBV7-8 with TRBJ2-3; D is perhaps TRBD1 (5 bases). Germline lookup yields CDR1 SGHVS and CDR2 FQNEAQ. With 6 bases removed from V and 4 bases from J, the gap between germline ends came to 17 bases. The CDR3 has 15 amino acids. This CDR3 reads CASSSPLGAPDTQYF. The CDR3 bases are TGTGCCAGCAGTTCCCCACTTGGGGCCCCAGATACGCAGTATTTT.

This chain links TRBV24-1 with TRBJ1-2; D is unresolved. V was shortened by 8 bases and J by 8 bases, with 14 bases between the two germline ends. Germline values: CDR1 KGHDR, CDR2 SFDVKD. The CDR3 is 12 residues long. The CDR3 bases are TGTGCCACCACCGATACAAGTGGCGGCTACACCTTC. Residues: CATTDTSGGYTF.

The CDR3 DNA is TGTGCCAGCAGCTTGACCCAAGCAGGGCCCTCATCACCCCTCCACTTT. Amino acids: CASSLTQAGPSSPLHF. The V gene is TRBV5-6, the J gene TRBJ1-6; D is perhaps TRBD1 (5 bases). This CDR3 is 16 amino acids long. Per germline, CDR1 SGHDT and CDR2 YYEEEE. The germline V and J ends were trimmed by 1 base and 10 bases, with 18 bases remaining between them.

This clone has just a few counts. J is TRBJ1-5 and V is TRBV7-8; 8 nucleotides match TRBD1. The germline gives CDR1 SGHVS, CDR2 FQNEAQ. V gave up 3 bases and J gave up 2 bases; unmatched junction bases: 3. CDR3 length equals 15 residues. The CDR3 sequence: CASSFLQGGNQPQHF. For the CDR3, the DNA is TGTGCCAGCAGCTTCCTACAGGGGGGCAATCAGCCCCAGCATTTT.

J is TRBJ1-5 and V is TRBV19; TRBD1 agrees at 7 bases. CDR3 length: 17 amino acids. V was pared by 5 bases and J by 3 bases, with 13 bases of the junction left unmatched. Per the germline V gene, CDR1 is LNHDA and CDR2 is SQIVND (reference sequence). The CDR3 DNA follows: TGTGCCAGTAGTCTCTCTCGACAGGGACTTTTCAATCAGCCCCAGCATTTT. Translated, it gives CASSLSRQGLFNQPQHF.

V and J are TRBV24-1 and TRBJ2-5; D is possibly TRBD2 (5 bases). CDR3 length: 12 amino acids. The germline gives CDR1 KGHDR, CDR2 SFDVKD. Trimming cost V 6 bases and J 5 bases, with 9 bases left between them. CDR3 loop: CATSLRGETQYF. The CDR3 nucleotides are TGTGCCACCAGTCTTAGAGGGGAGACCCAGTACTTC.

V and J are TRBV5-1 and TRBJ2-1; possibly TRBD1 for D (5 bases). V was pared by 0 bases and J by 5 bases, with 12 bases between. Germline V gene lookup returns CDR1 SGHRS and CDR2 YFSETQ. This CDR3 contains 15 residues. CDR3 in amino acids: CASSLERDRDNEQFF. DNA of the CDR3: TGCGCCAGCAGCTTGGAACGCGACAGAGACAATGAGCAGTTCTTC.

As DNA, the CDR3 is TGTGCCAGCAGCCCCTCCGGGGGGGCGCGCGAGCAGTACTTC. Residues: CASSPSGGAREQYF. J is TRBJ2-7 and V is TRBV13, with 8 bases matching TRBD2. Germline V gives CDR1 PRHDT, CDR2 FYEKMQ (reference sequence). The CDR3 runs to 14 residues. The J segment lost 6 bases and the V segment lost 5 bases, leaving 9 bases of the junction unmatched.

Turning to this clone: The same CDR3 is also encoded by other DNA sequences in this sample. The rearrangement joins TRBV20-1 to TRBJ1-3; no clear D. Trimming left V 5 bases short and J 3 bases short, with 5 bases between. Germline V gene data show CDR1 as DFQATT and CDR2 as SNEGSKA (reference sequence). The CDR3 sequence is 11 residues long. CDR3 coding DNA: TGCAGTGCTTACAGTGGAAACACCATATATTTT. It codes for CSAYSGNTIYF.

This sequence joins TRBV2 and TRBJ1-4; 10 nucleotides align to TRBD1. This CDR3 has 15 amino acids. V shed 4 bases, J shed 2 bases, and the junction held 1 base outside the gene matches. Germline CDR1 reads SNHLY; CDR2 reads FYNNEI. The CDR3 is CASSGTGGTNEKLFF. CDR3 sequence (DNA): TGTGCCAGCAGTGGGACAGGGGGGACTAATGAAAAACTGTTTTTT. The whole variable domain, remainder taken from reference TRBV2 and TRBJ1-4, is EPEVTQTPSHQVTQMGQEVILRCVPISNHLYFYWYRQILGQKVEFLVSFYNNEISEKSEIFDDQFSVERPDGSNFTLKIRSTKLEDSAMYFCASSGTGGTNEKLFFGSGTQLSVL.

This sequence joins TRBV4-1 and TRBJ1-4; D uncertain. The CDR3 has 14 residues. CDR1 and CDR2 (germline): MGHRA, YSYEKL. Trimming removed 3 bases from V and 5 bases from J, with 10 bases in between. The CDR3 loop is CASSHVGLNEKLFF. CDR3 sequence (DNA): TGCGCCAGCAGCCATGTAGGACTGAATGAAAAACTGTTTTTT.